This T cell receptor (beta chain) was identified during a study of vaccination effects on CD4 cells after COVID-19. Using immunoSEQ multiplex PCR, the repertoire was profiled, and TCRdb retains in-frame clones only, with some absent. The table includes about 27,000 clones, approximately 76% detected once. This clone occurred once. The antigen is unknown. Germline V CDR1 and CDR2: WSHSY, SAAADI. The CDR3 loop spans 17 amino acids. Trimming removed 6 bases from V and 1 base from J; junction bases left unmatched: 7. General study points: At late timepoints after vaccination, vaccine- and infection-induced clones shrank markedly. The authors studied few convalescent patients and collected no early post-infection timepoints.

Sequencing followed a ViraFEST assay step that expanded antigen-specific CD4+ T cells with viral peptide pools. After more than 9 days in culture, the CD4+ T cells were isolated. None of the vaccinated had previously contracted SARS-CoV-2, and their nucleocapsid antibodies tested negative. They grew 1.8 million or so PBMC in each well, adding around 10 IU/ml IL-2 and 10 ug/ml peptides. This receptor was taken from a human donor who received a COVID-19 vaccine. The J gene is TRBJ2-5, the V gene TRBV10-2; 14 bases are a match to TRBD2. Sample: CD4+ T cells from PBMCs cultured with SARS-CoV-2 spike peptides, taken before COVID-19 vaccination. This chain's CDR3 is CASRKPGLAGVQETQYF. The CDR3 DNA reads TGCGCCAGCAGAAAACCGGGACTAGCGGGGGTCCAAGAGACCCAGTACTTC.